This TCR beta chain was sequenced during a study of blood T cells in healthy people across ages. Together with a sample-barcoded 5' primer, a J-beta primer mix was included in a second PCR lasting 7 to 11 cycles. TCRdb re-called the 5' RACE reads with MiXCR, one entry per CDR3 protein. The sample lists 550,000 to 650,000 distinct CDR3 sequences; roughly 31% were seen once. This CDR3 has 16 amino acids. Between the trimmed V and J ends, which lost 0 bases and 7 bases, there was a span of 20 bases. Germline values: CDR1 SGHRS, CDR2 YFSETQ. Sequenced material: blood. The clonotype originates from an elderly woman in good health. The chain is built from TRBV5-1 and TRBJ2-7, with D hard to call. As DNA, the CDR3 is TGCGCCAGCAGCTTGGGGGTGGGAAACTTGTACAATGAGCAGTACTTC. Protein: CASSLGVGNLYNEQYF.